What follows is one TCR beta chain and its context. The antigen remains undetermined. Treatment indicated: oral pan-JAK inhibitor, 5-10 mg twice daily. As part of sample collection, lesional scalp punch biopsies and peripheral blood were taken from alopecia areata patients. Investigators isolated RNA and reverse transcribed it into cDNA to act as the sequencing template. Some clones are missing from TCRdb's copy, which holds only in-frame ones; the method was immunoSEQ multiplex PCR. The sample consists of more than 150,000 clones, about 60% of them appearing once. The data originate from a study of CD8+ T cells in alopecia areata. Findings and caveats of the study: A large proportion of expanded lesional clones were detected persisting in scalp and blood during tofacitinib.

Sequencing used CD8+ T cells sorted from blood, obtained at week 24, from a patient treated with tofacitinib. The TCR comes from a human donor with alopecia areata.

CDR3 bases: TGCGCCAGCAGGACGGGATACGAGCAGTACTTC. Its protein is CASRTGYEQYF. The chain joins TRBV5-1 to TRBJ2-7; D perhaps matches TRBD2 (5 bases). With 5 bases removed from V and 4 bases from J, the gap between germline ends came to 7 bases. This CDR3 contains 11 residues. The germline gives CDR1 SGHRS, CDR2 YFSETQ.